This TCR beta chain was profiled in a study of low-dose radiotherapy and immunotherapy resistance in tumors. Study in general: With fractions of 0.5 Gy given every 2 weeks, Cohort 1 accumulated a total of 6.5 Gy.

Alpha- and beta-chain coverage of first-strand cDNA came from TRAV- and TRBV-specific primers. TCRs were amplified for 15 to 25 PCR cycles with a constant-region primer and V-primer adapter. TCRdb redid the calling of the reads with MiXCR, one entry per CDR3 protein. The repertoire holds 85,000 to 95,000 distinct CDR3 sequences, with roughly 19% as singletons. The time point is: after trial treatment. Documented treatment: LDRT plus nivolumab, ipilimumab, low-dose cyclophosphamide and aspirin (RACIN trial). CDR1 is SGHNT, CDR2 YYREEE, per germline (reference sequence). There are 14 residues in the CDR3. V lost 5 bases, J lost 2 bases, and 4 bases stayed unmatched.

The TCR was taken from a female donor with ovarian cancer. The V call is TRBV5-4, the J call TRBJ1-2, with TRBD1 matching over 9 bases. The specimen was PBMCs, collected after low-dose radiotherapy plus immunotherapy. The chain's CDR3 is CASRLTGGNYGYTF. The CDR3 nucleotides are TGTGCCAGCAGGCTGACAGGGGGAAACTATGGCTACACCTTC.